What follows are 3 T cell receptor beta chains derived from one specimen sequenced in a study of CD8+CD57+ T cells in acquired aplastic anemia (dated by TCRdb to about 2018). The sample was run on an Illumina HiSeq 2000. TCR beta VDJ combination and CDR3 sequence profiling used genomic DNA as the template. TCRdb applied fastp at Q25 and MiXCR to the public reads, then kept only in-frame beta chains. For every CDR3 protein sequence, its rows merge into one entry that carries the most common genes and DNA. This sample has 150,000 to 200,000 distinct CDR3 sequences in its table, and 35% to 55% of those were observed once. The ten top clones hold 0.85% to 1.3% of the sample. Material: sorted CD4+, CD8+, or CD8+CD57+ T cells (not recorded which) from PBMCs. These receptor sequences come from a human donor in good health.

Many counts were recorded for this clonotype. The rearrangement uses TRBV11-2 and TRBJ2-7; the D call may be TRBD1 or TRBD2 (6 bases each). V dropped 3 bases and J dropped 6 bases, with 12 bases sitting between them. The CDR3 spans 13 residues. Germline V gene data show CDR1 as SGHAT and CDR2 as FQNNGV. The CDR3 DNA sequence: TGTGCCAGCAGCTTGTGGGGGGCCGGCGAGCAGTACTTC. It is translated as CASSLWGAGEQYF.

This clonotype was seen once. The chain has TRBV10-3 and TRBJ2-7; D is ambiguous. Deletions cut 7 bases from V and 2 bases from J, with 6 bases between. CDR1 is ENHRY, CDR2 SYGVKD, per germline. The CDR3 loop spans 11 amino acids. The CDR3 DNA reads TGTGCCATCAAGACCCCCTACGAGCAGTACTTC. The encoded protein is CAIKTPYEQYF.

In this sample, this clonotype turned up a few times. The chain carries TRBV2 and TRBJ2-1; TRBD1 matches at 10 bases. J gave up 9 bases and V 3 bases, and 8 bases lay outside the gene matches. Germline V gives CDR1 SNHLY, CDR2 FYNNEI. The CDR3 consists of 15 residues. The CDR3 sequence is CASSEGQGITAEQFF. The DNA for the CDR3 is TGTGCCAGCAGTGAGGGACAGGGGATAACAGCTGAGCAGTTCTTC.